This T cell receptor beta chain emerged from a study of T cell repertoires in cytomegalovirus infection. Across the whole study: Matching HLA type, along with CMV infection, was indicated by public TCR beta signatures.

CDR3 length: 12 residues. Trimming removed 6 bases from V and 8 bases from J; junction bases left unmatched: 3. The germline gives CDR1 SGHAT, CDR2 FQNNGV. TCRdb used MiXCR to reprocess the reads, holding one entry per CDR3 protein. The table shows about 27,000 distinct CDR3 sequences, with around a fifth occurring only once. This clonotype was seen a few times. Antigen unknown. The sequencing here drew on CD8+ T cells from cultured PBMCs, taken from culture after CMV antigen stimulation. This clonotype originated in a human donor in good health (CMV status not recorded). Some clones in this sample may be carry-over from other donors' samples. The V call is TRBV11-2, the J call TRBJ1-4; 7 positions match TRBD1. CDR3 DNA: TGTGCCAGCAGGACAGGGCGGGAAAAACTGTTTTTT. Residues: CASRTGREKLFF.